This T cell receptor (beta chain) was documented in a study of CD8 T cells in Susac syndrome. Reverse transcription used about 0.45 to 1 ug RNA and random hexamers. Across 54 Vbeta and 13 Jbeta, TCR beta CDR3 was amplified with immunoSEQ multiplex PCR. TCRdb processed the immunoSEQ multiplex PCR reads anew with MiXCR; each CDR3 protein has one entry. Seen here are about 190,000 distinct CDR3 sequences, over 85% observed once, and the top ten hold roughly 0.1%. High-throughput TCR beta sequencing covered peripheral CD8+ and CD4+ T cells. Healthy donors, matched for age and sex, constituted the control group. TEMRA cells underwent FACS enrichment and CD8+ and CD4+ T cells underwent negative isolation. The CDR3 is 16 amino acids. Germline V CDR1 and CDR2: MNHEY, SMNVEV (reference sequence). V gave up 3 bases and J gave up 1 base; unmatched junction bases: 6.

Material: CD4+ T cells from PBMCs. This sequence joins TRBV27 and TRBJ2-7, with TRBD1 matching 10 bases. This receptor was obtained from a human donor in good health. CDR3 bases: TGTGCCAGCAGTTTTGCCGGGACAGGGGTTTCCTACGAGCAGTACTTC. Translating gives CASSFAGTGVSYEQYF.